This T cell receptor beta chain was recovered during a study of Graves' ophthalmopathy and Graves' hyperthyroidism. Findings of the study overall: Blood also carried most expanded thyroid clonotypes exceeding 0.001 frequency.

This clonotype occurred a few times. Its antigen is unknown. Investigators amplified TCR beta CDR3 regions from RNA transcripts. A first-round RT-PCR used HTBI primers, followed by a second-round multiplex PCR. TCRdb ran MiXCR on the multiplex PCR reads and lists one entry per CDR3 protein. The table lists approximately 380,000 distinct CDR3 sequences, 21% of them singletons. Germline V lookup: CDR1 MNHNS, CDR2 SASEGT. The CDR3 consists of 13 residues. V was pared by 6 bases and J by 4 bases, with 3 bases of the junction left unmatched. The sequencing input was peripheral blood. The chain employs TRBV6-1 and TRBJ2-7; 10 nucleotides align to TRBD2. The clonotype originates from a woman under 30 with stable Graves' hyperthyroidism. CDR3 in DNA: TGTGCCAGCAGGCCGACTAGCGGGTACGAGCAGTACTTC. It translates to CASRPTSGYEQYF.